A single sample is the source of the 27 T cell receptor beta chains below, sequenced in a study of immune characterization of retroperitoneal liposarcoma. TCRdb passed the PCR reads through MiXCR, listing each CDR3 protein once. The sample has approximately 4,700 distinct CDR3 sequences, 30% to 40% seen once; the top ten hold roughly 30%. The sequencing input was tumor tissue. The receptors come from a male donor with retroperitoneal liposarcoma.

The chain has TRBV7-6 and TRBJ2-1; 9 positions match TRBD1. Germline assignment: CDR1 SGHVS and CDR2 FNYEAQ. V shed 0 bases, J shed 9 bases, and the junction held 6 bases outside the gene matches. The length of the CDR3 is 15 residues. CDR3: CASSLAGQGRTEQFF. CDR3 nucleotides: TGTGCCAGCAGCTTAGCGGGACAGGGTCGGACTGAGCAGTTCTTC.

The chain employs TRBV4-1 and TRBJ1-1, with D unclear. Per germline, CDR1 MGHRA and CDR2 YSYEKL. V was shortened by 2 bases and J by 3 bases, with 13 bases between the two germline ends. The CDR3 is 15 residues long. The CDR3 here is CASSQQDLGYTEAFF. For the CDR3, the DNA is TGCGCCAGCAGCCAACAGGACCTTGGGTACACTGAAGCTTTCTTT.

V gene TRBV6-1 combines with J gene TRBJ2-2; D is perhaps TRBD2 (5 bases). The V end was cut by 0 bases, the J end by 6 bases, with 8 bases between. This CDR3 comprises 14 residues. Looked up from germline, CDR1 is MNHNS and CDR2 is SASEGT. This CDR3 reads CASSEARVAGELFF. In DNA form, the CDR3 reads TGTGCCAGCAGTGAAGCGCGGGTAGCCGGGGAGCTGTTTTTT.

By share, this clonotype ranks as medium-sized. The J gene is TRBJ2-1, the V gene TRBV10-2, with 12 bases that match TRBD1. This CDR3 contains 13 residues. Germline CDR1 reads WSHSY; CDR2 reads SAAADI. V shed 7 bases, J shed 7 bases, and the junction held 2 bases outside the gene matches. Here the CDR3 reads CASKGQGANEQFF. The DNA of the CDR3 is TGCGCCAGCAAGGGACAGGGGGCAAATGAGCAGTTCTTC.

The chain links TRBV30 to TRBJ2-1; D gene ambiguous. The CDR3 consists of 13 residues. V shed 2 bases and J shed 5 bases, with 10 bases lying between them. Germline values: CDR1 GTSNPN, CDR2 SVGIG (reference sequence). This chain's CDR3 is CAWSPGPNNEQFF. The CDR3 DNA reads as TGTGCCTGGAGTCCGGGCCCCAACAATGAGCAGTTCTTC. The entire variable domain, with the rest obtained from reference TRBV30 and TRBJ2-1, is as follows: SQTIHQWPATLVQPVGSPLSLECTVEGTSNPNLYWYRQAAGRGLQLLFYSVGIGQISSEVPQNLSASRPQDRQFILSSKKLLLSDSGFYLCAWSPGPNNEQFFGPGTRLTVL.

This clonotype was observed many times. V usage is TRBV6-1 and J usage is TRBJ2-2; TRBD1 aligns across 7 bases. The CDR3 totals 17 residues. V dropped 6 bases and J dropped 0; count of bases not matched to a gene: 10. Germline V gene sequence: CDR1 MNHNS, CDR2 SASEGT. The CDR3, as DNA: TGTGCCAGCAGCTCGGACGCCGGGACAGCGAACACCGGGGAGCTGTTTTTT. Protein sequence: CASSSDAGTANTGELFF.

Turning to this clonotype: At one end, the junction sequence differs from germline, possibly due to a read error. V usage is TRBV4-1 and J usage is TRBJ2-1; 8 bases fit TRBD2. The J call may be faulty, since TRBJ2-7 better matches the DNA end. CDR3 length: 16 residues. The germline V gene has CDR1 MGHRA and CDR2 YSYEKL. Here the CDR3 DNA reads TGTGCCAGCAGCCAAGATATTGGGACTAGACCCTACGAGCAGTACTTC. Its protein is CASSQDIGTRPYEQYF.

This clonotype was counted a few times. The rearrangement links TRBV7-2 to TRBJ1-1; D gene uncertain. V lost 0 bases, J lost 4 bases, and 3 bases lay in between. This CDR3 comprises 12 residues. Germline V gene sequence: CDR1 SGHTA, CDR2 FQGNSA. The DNA of the CDR3 is TGTGCCAGCAGCTTAGCCAGCACTGAAGCTTTCTTT. This encodes CASSLASTEAFF.

In this sample, this clonotype turned up a few times. The rearrangement links TRBV12-3 or TRBV12-4 to TRBJ2-1, with 14 bases that match TRBD2. The tail of the sequence fits TRBJ2-7 better, so the J call may be wrong. There are 15 residues in the CDR3. The CDR3 sequence: CASRAGLAGGNEQYF. CDR3 nucleotides: TGTGCCAGCAGGGCTGGACTAGCGGGAGGAAATGAGCAGTACTTC.

This clonotype showed up just a few times. V is TRBV6-1 and J is TRBJ2-3; D unresolved. V lost 5 bases to trimming and J lost 2 bases, with 11 bases between them. The CDR3 spans 14 residues. Per germline, CDR1 MNHNS and CDR2 SASEGT. The CDR3 DNA reads as TGTGCCAGCAGTCCCCCTCCGGCCACAGATACGCAGTATTTT. It codes for CASSPPPATDTQYF.

By sample share, this clonotype is medium-sized. V and J are TRBV12-3 or TRBV12-4 and TRBJ2-2, with D tentatively TRBD1 (5 bases). The CDR3 is 15 amino acids. V lost 5 bases and J 4 bases, leaving 14 bases between the germline ends. This CDR3 reads CASSPRTHTTGELFF. The CDR3 DNA sequence: TGTGCCAGCAGTCCGCGGACACACACCACCGGGGAGCTGTTTTTT.

The rearrangement links TRBV6-1 to TRBJ2-7, with a possible D match to TRBD1 (5 bases). Germline lookup yields CDR1 MNHNS and CDR2 SASEGT. The CDR3 runs to 12 residues. The V gene lost 2 bases and the J gene lost 5 bases, with 7 bases spanning the gap. For the CDR3, the DNA is TGTGCCAGCAGTGAAACAGGTCACGAGCAGTACTTC. Amino acids: CASSETGHEQYF.

The rearrangement joins TRBV12-3 or TRBV12-4 to TRBJ2-5; 7 positions match TRBD1. The V and J ends lost 6 bases and 5 bases, in that order; junction bases with no gene match: 9. The CDR3 spans 14 residues. The CDR3 nucleotides are TGTGCCAGCAGCCGTGACAGGGCCCAGGAGACCCAGTACTTC. It specifies CASSRDRAQETQYF.

CDR3 sequence reads: CASSLGARGTDTQFF. CDR3 DNA sequence: TGTGCCAGCAGCTTAGGAGCACGGGGTACAGATACGCAGTTCTTC. The chain recombines TRBV7-2 with TRBJ2-1, with D maybe TRBD2 (5 bases). The V end lost 1 base, the J end lost 12 bases, and 19 bases lay between the germline ends. CDR3 length: 15 residues. Germline assignment: CDR1 SGHTA and CDR2 FQGNSA.

The CDR3 region has the DNA TGTGCCAGCAGTTTAGCTAGCGGGAGTCTCGGCGAGCAGTTCTTC. It is translated as CASSLASGSLGEQFF. The rearrangement uses TRBV12-3 or TRBV12-4 and TRBJ2-1; 9 bases map to TRBD2. J gave up 10 bases and V 0 bases, and 7 bases lay outside the gene matches. The CDR3 runs to 15 residues.

This clonotype has only a few counts. The chain employs TRBV6-1 and TRBJ2-1, with unresolved D. Germline lookup yields CDR1 MNHNS and CDR2 SASEGT. V was pared by 5 bases and J by 7 bases, with 6 bases between. There are 11 residues in the CDR3. The CDR3 nucleotides are TGTGCCAGCAGTTATGGGAATGAGCAGTTCTTC. It yields the protein CASSYGNEQFF.

This clonotype appeared a few times. This chain links TRBV7-6 with TRBJ2-3; TRBD1 matches at 8 bases. The J call may be in error: the DNA end matches TRBJ2-5 better. The CDR3 spans 17 residues. Germline V gene sequence: CDR1 SGHVS, CDR2 FNYEAQ. Written as DNA, the CDR3 is TGTGCCAGCAGCTTAGCGTCCGGGGACAGGAGGACAGAGACCCAGTACTTC. Protein: CASSLASGDRRTETQYF.

This clonotype was seen many times. The J gene is TRBJ1-2, the V gene TRBV7-2; 7 nucleotides match TRBD1. The V gene end was trimmed by 1 base and the J gene end by 4 bases; junction bases not matched to a gene: 6. Germline CDR1 reads SGHTA; CDR2 reads FQGNSA. The length of the CDR3 is 15 residues. CDR3 in amino acids: CASSLEDRPFYGYTF. Written as DNA, the CDR3 is TGTGCCAGCAGCTTAGAGGACAGGCCCTTCTATGGCTACACCTTC.

The chain is built from TRBV6-6 and TRBJ2-1; D is possibly TRBD2 (6 bases). CDR1 is MNHNY, CDR2 SVGAGI, per germline (reference sequence). The length of the CDR3 is 17 residues. Trimming removed 1 base from V and 8 bases from J, with 21 bases in between. The CDR3 coding sequence is TGTGCCAGCAGTTACTGGGGGACTCGGGGGATTGGAGATGAGCAGTTCTTC. Translation gives CASSYWGTRGIGDEQFF.

The chain links TRBV5-8 to TRBJ2-2, with D maybe TRBD1 (5 bases). V was shortened by 4 bases and J by 1 base, with 20 bases between the two germline ends. The CDR3 extends over 18 amino acids. Germline CDR1 SGHTS, CDR2 YDEGEE. The DNA of the CDR3 is TGTGCCAGCAGCCCTATAAGGGGTGGTATTAGGAACACCGGGGAGCTGTTTTTT. The encoded protein is CASSPIRGGIRNTGELFF. Filled out from reference TRBV5-8 and TRBJ2-2, the complete variable domain reads EAGVTQSPTHLIKTRGQQATLRCSPISGHTSVYWYQQALGLGLQFLLWYDEGEERNRGNFPPRFSGRQFPNYSSELNVNALELEDSALYLCASSPIRGGIRNTGELFFGEGSRLTVL.

By share, this clonotype counts as medium-sized. The chain's CDR3 is CASSPRDGEETQYF. As DNA, the CDR3 is TGTGCCAGCAGTCCCCGGGACGGGGAAGAGACCCAGTACTTC. The V and J genes are TRBV27 and TRBJ2-5; D possibly matches TRBD1 or TRBD2 (5 bases each). The ends were cut back, 5 bases at V and 3 bases at J, with 13 bases in the middle. The CDR3 runs 14 residues. Germline CDR1 reads MNHEY; CDR2 reads SMNVEV (reference sequence).

This clonotype was seen many times. The J gene is TRBJ2-5, the V gene TRBV27; D ambiguous. Germline lookup yields CDR1 MNHEY and CDR2 SMNVEV (reference sequence). The CDR3 is 13 residues long. Trimming removed 5 bases from V and 1 base from J, with 8 bases in between. The CDR3 spells CASSPRTQETQYF. The CDR3 coding sequence is TGTGCCAGCAGTCCCCGGACCCAAGAGACCCAGTACTTC.

This clonotype has ten or more counts. Since a much larger clone is just one base distant, this may be a read error. V and J are TRBV5-5 and TRBJ2-1, with TRBD1 as a possible D gene (5 bases). Germline V lookup: CDR1 SGHKS, CDR2 YYEKEE (reference sequence). The CDR3 consists of 15 residues. V shed 1 base and J shed 10 bases, with 18 bases lying between them. The CDR3 protein is CASSLNSGLSYEQFF. Here the CDR3 DNA reads TGTGCCAGCAGCTTGAATTCAGGGCTATCCTACGAGCAGTTCTTC. The full variable domain, in which reference TRBV5-5 and TRBJ2-1 provide the parts outside the CDR3, is DAGVTQSPTHLIKTRGQQVTLRCSPISGHKSVSWYQQVLGQGPQFIFQYYEKEERGRGNFPDRFSARQFPNYSSELNVNALLLGDSALYLCASSLNSGLSYEQFFGPGTRLTVL.

This sequence joins TRBV6-1 and TRBJ2-1, with a possible D match to TRBD2 (5 bases). This CDR3 is built from 14 residues. Trimming stripped 6 bases from V and 10 bases from J, with 19 bases between. CDR1 and CDR2 from the germline V gene are MNHNS and SASEGT. The CDR3 here is CASSPTTDSGEQFF. In DNA form, the CDR3 reads TGTGCCAGCAGCCCGACGACGGACTCCGGGGAGCAGTTCTTC.

This chain links TRBV20-1 with TRBJ2-1; 9 nucleotides line up with TRBD2. V was clipped by 1 base and J by 4 bases; unmatched bases: 11. Germline CDR1 is DFQATT and CDR2 is SNEGSKA (reference sequence). This CDR3 is 17 amino acids long. Here the CDR3 reads CSARVGSGSSGYNEQFF. CDR3 bases: TGCAGTGCTAGAGTGGGTAGCGGGAGTTCGGGGTACAATGAGCAGTTCTTC.

J is TRBJ1-1 and V is TRBV5-4; TRBD1 matches at 7 bases. The germline gives CDR1 SGHNT, CDR2 YYREEE (reference sequence). The V segment lost 2 bases and the J segment 5 bases; nucleotides outside the gene matches: 9. The CDR3 runs to 15 residues. CDR3 protein: CASSFNQGVNTEAFF. As DNA, the CDR3 is TGTGCCAGCAGCTTCAACCAGGGGGTTAATACTGAAGCTTTCTTT. The entire variable domain, with the rest obtained from reference TRBV5-4 and TRBJ1-1, is as follows: ETGVTQSPTHLIKTRGQQVTLRCSSQSGHNTVSWYQQALGQGPQFIFQYYREEENGRGNFPPRFSGLQFPNYSSELNVNALELDDSALYLCASSFNQGVNTEAFFGQGTRLTVV.

This clonotype was seen only a few times. The chain uses TRBV6-6 and TRBJ1-2; D is ambiguous. The V end was cut by 6 bases, the J end by 8 bases, with 10 bases between. In germline, CDR1 is MNHNY, CDR2 SVGAGI (reference sequence). The CDR3 runs to 11 residues. The CDR3 region has the DNA TGTGCCAGCAGAGGGCCCATAGGCTACACCTTC. Protein sequence: CASRGPIGYTF.